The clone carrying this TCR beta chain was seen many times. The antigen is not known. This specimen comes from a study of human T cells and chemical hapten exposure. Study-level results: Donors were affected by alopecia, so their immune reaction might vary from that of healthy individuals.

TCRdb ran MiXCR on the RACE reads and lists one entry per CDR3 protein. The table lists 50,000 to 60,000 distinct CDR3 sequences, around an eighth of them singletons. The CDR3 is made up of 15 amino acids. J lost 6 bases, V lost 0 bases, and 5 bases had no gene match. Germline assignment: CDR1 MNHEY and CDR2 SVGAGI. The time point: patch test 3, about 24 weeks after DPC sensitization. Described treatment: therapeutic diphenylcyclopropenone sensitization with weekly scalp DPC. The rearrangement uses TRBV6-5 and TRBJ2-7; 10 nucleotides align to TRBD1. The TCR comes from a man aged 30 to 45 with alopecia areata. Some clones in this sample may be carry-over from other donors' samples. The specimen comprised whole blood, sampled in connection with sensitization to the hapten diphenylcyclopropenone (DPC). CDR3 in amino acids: CASSYSMTGGGEQYF. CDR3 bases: TGTGCCAGCAGTTACTCTATGACAGGGGGCGGCGAGCAGTACTTC.